This T cell receptor (beta chain) is drawn from a study of blood T cell repertoires in COVID-19. Study background: Italy, Spain and the United States were the sources of the convalescent and acute COVID-19 samples.

The ends lost 1 base at V and 1 base at J; junction bases unmatched: 3. This CDR3 is built from 16 residues. Germline CDR1 and CDR2: SGHTA and FQGTGA. Clones were read by immunoSEQ multiplex PCR, and TCRdb kept only the in-frame ones, dropping some. The sample carries 150,000 to 200,000 clones, approximately 90% recorded once. This TCR was sampled from a young woman who had recovered from COVID-19. V is TRBV7-3 and J is TRBJ2-2, with 7 bases that match TRBD1. The material sequenced was PBMCs or T cells enriched from blood (not recorded which). The CDR3 loop reads CASSLMGQLNTGELFF. Written as DNA, the CDR3 is TGTGCCAGCAGCTTAATGGGACAGTTGAACACCGGGGAGCTGTTTTTT.